In this sample, the clone carrying this T cell receptor (beta chain) turned up many times. What it binds is not known. The sample is drawn from a study of T-cell reconstitution after alpha-beta-depleted transplantation in children. Trimming left V 5 bases short and J 5 bases short, with 9 bases between. Germline V gene lookup returns CDR1 SEHNR and CDR2 FQNEAQ (reference sequence). The CDR3 has 13 residues. For TCRbeta, the library was prepared with unique molecular identifiers. MiXCR, applied by TCRdb to the PCR reads, yields one record per CDR3 protein. The table has about 300,000 distinct CDR3 sequences, about a tenth seen once. Study findings and constraints: The origin of high day-60 TCRbeta diversity in some patients lay in surviving recipient T cells and thymic progenitors. A year post-transplant, T-cell counts and diversity derived mostly from newly produced T cells. Expanded clones from the graft, numbering several hundred, reportedly supplied alpha-beta T cells about two months after transplant.

The receptor's source is a boy younger than two with acute myeloid leukemia, due to receive a stem cell transplant. The sample here was PBMCs, taken before TCRalphabeta/CD19-depleted stem cell transplant. The V call is TRBV7-9, the J call TRBJ2-2; tentatively, D is TRBD1 or TRBD2 (5 bases each). The CDR3 nucleotides read TGTGCCAGCAGCCGGGACCCTACCGGGGAGCTGTTTTTT. It is translated as CASSRDPTGELFF.